This T cell receptor beta chain was profiled in a study of blood T cell repertoires in COVID-19. As for the study in general: Samples taken during acute and convalescent COVID-19 were collected in the United States, Italy and Spain.

Per germline, CDR1 MDHEN and CDR2 SYDVKM. The CDR3 extends over 15 amino acids. The junction had 6 bases not matched to a gene; V was cut back by 2 bases and J by 7 bases. Here immunoSEQ multiplex PCR was the method, and the copy in TCRdb shows in-frame clones only, minus some. Of 100,000 to 150,000 clones listed, over 75% are singletons. Sequencing used peripheral blood. This sequence joins TRBV28 and TRBJ1-2; 11 bases match TRBD1. The receptor comes from a man between 60 and 70 years old with acute or convalescent COVID-19. CDR3 in amino acids: CASSLPGQGVGGYTF. The CDR3 coding sequence is TGTGCCAGCAGTTTACCGGGACAGGGGGTAGGTGGCTACACCTTC.